The sequence of this T cell receptor beta chain was determined in a study of regulatory T cells in long-lasting Graves disease (dated by TCRdb to the early 2020s). Study-level background: Newly diagnosed Graves' disease patients had taken antithyroid drugs for less than 3 months. TCR sequencing covered 13 persistent and approximately 20 newly diagnosed Graves' disease patients, around 33 samples in total. The study was conducted in China and was registered as a clinical trial. This study used TCR sequencing and RNA sequencing of peripheral blood to compare persistent Graves' disease patients against newly diagnosed Graves' disease patients. Beyond this particular receptor, the publication reports: Because the primary lesion, thyroid tissue, could not be accessed, the study looked at peripheral blood alone. The authors acknowledged the small sample size as a limitation that may reduce accuracy. Compared with newly diagnosed patients, persistent Graves' disease patients had lower TCR Shannon entropy and fewer highly expanded clones, which suggests clonal expansion. More public clonotypes were shared among persistent patients (under 3,000) than among newly diagnosed patients (roughly 1,000). Sequencing and analysis were restricted to the TCR beta chain. Preferential use of TRBV28, TRBJ1-2 and TRBJ2-5 was observed in persistent disease, whereas TRBV20-1 and TRBJ2-1 were favored in newly diagnosed disease.

CDR1 and CDR2, looked up from the germline V gene, are LGHNT and FRNRAP. From the cysteine through the phenylalanine, the CDR3 covers 13 amino acids. This entry keeps only the CDR3 DNA: 39 bases, framed from base 1. Relative to germline, V is 6 bases shorter and J is 0 bases shorter, with 8 bases between their ends. The time point label of this sample denotes: newly diagnosed GD, antithyroid drugs for less than 3 months. For both TCR sequencing and RNA sequencing, RNA was extracted from PBMCs using TRIzol. The diagnosis of Graves' disease followed American Thyroid Association guidelines. Patients were recruited from an endocrinology department in Xi'an, China. Each patient gave approximately 8.8 milliliters of peripheral blood, collected in an EDTA anticoagulant tube. Ficoll Paque Plus density gradient separation was used to isolate PBMCs, and no further T cell sorting was performed. An Agilent 2100 Bioanalyzer and agarose gel were used to assess RNA quality, and a NanoDrop 2000 was used to measure RNA concentration.

The method behind the library was multiplex PCR. Sequenced on an Illumina HiSeq 4000. CDR3 regions were amplified by Arm-PCR with iRepertoire HTBI primers to construct TCR beta libraries. PCR products were gel purified before sequencing. The original methods were these. Across samples, some 62 TRBV and 13 to 15 TRBJ segments were identified and used for gene usage analysis of CDR3 amino acid clonotypes. COPE and FqMerger were used to merge filtered high-quality paired reads into contigs. BLAST was used to align contigs to IMGT TRBV, TRBD and TRBJ reference genes, with CDR3 defined following IMGT. Any clonotype with a frequency above 0.1% was classified as a highly expanded clone. Repertoire diversity was measured by Shannon entropy, and V-J evenness by the Gini coefficient. Public clonotypes were defined as clonotypes shared by more than one individual. The raw public data were reprocessed by TCRdb itself: fastp quality trimming at Q25, MiXCR clonotype calling, in-frame beta chains only. Records with the same CDR3 protein are collapsed into one entry carrying the most frequent genes and DNA. The V and J calls here are based on TCRdb, not the publication. The sample table contains 580,000 or so distinct CDR3 sequences; only one count was recorded for 16% of them. Jointly, the top ten make up 12% of the sample.

This clonotype was recorded at least ten times. Its binding antigen is unknown. No clone much larger than this one lies a single base away; base qualities are absent. The same specimen was also included in a second study, on T cells in Graves' hyperthyroidism and ophthalmopathy. The second paper further reports: A patient counted as having stable Graves' hyperthyroidism if no progression to ophthalmopathy occurred over 18 months of follow-up. The hyperthyroidism patients were between 18 and 65 years old and newly diagnosed, with a disease duration of less than 2 months. The study excluded patients with uncontrolled infections, other autoimmune diseases, pregnancy or lactation. Diagnoses relied on clinical symptoms, serum thyroxine and TRAb, thyroid ultrasound and orbital computed tomography. The TCR CDR3 was subjected to a first round of RT-PCR using the HTBI primer set and the Qiagen OneStep RT-PCR kit. Most expanded thyroid clonotypes (frequency above 0.001) were also detected in blood, suggesting blood repertoires may reflect thyroid immune responses. In cross-validation, a model built on a 13 V-J signature told ophthalmopathy apart from stable hyperthyroidism with approximately 90% sensitivity and roughly 81% specificity, and in testing the same model reached 80%/75%. In validation, the model predicted progression to ophthalmopathy with 65% to 71% sensitivity and 72% to 85% specificity, a median of about 6.7 months before onset. A discovery cohort of 95 to 100 patients, 43 with Graves' ophthalmopathy and approximately 57 with stable Graves' hyperthyroidism, was used to find distinguishing TCR V-J signatures. Prospective prediction of ophthalmopathy was tested in an independent validation cohort of under 20 hyperthyroidism patients and approximately 17 patients who later progressed to ophthalmopathy. For training and testing, the 100 or so patients in the discovery cohort were randomly divided in a 7:3 ratio. The study also compared thyroid tissue and blood T-cell repertoires from roughly 6 Graves' hyperthyroidism patients. Following sampling, methimazole starting at 30 mg daily was given to hyperthyroidism patients, and high-dose intravenous methylprednisolone was given to ophthalmopathy patients. A second multiplex PCR round built the libraries, followed by size selection and purification. Paired-end sequencing of the libraries was performed with 100 bp reads on an Illumina HiSeq2000. SOAPnuke was used to process the raw data, with reads discarded if the reads contained adapters or uncalled bases, had a mean Phred below 15, or lacked an exact constant-primer or identifier match. High-quality paired reads were merged with COPE v1.2.5, and unique nucleotide sequences were defined as clonotypes. Clonotypes were aligned to IMGT TRBV, TRBD and TRBJ reference segments using MiTCR v1.1. Only V-J combinations with frequency above 0.0001, covering about 99% of repertoires, were analysed. A TCS score was defined as the ratio between F50 (clonal expansion) and ExV (chaos), using BLOSUM62-based TCRdist between CDR3 peptides within each V-J. Welch's t-statistics and random forest reduced just over 500 V-J features to about 12, which were used in a naive Bayes classifier (R e1071). No statistical method was used to fix the sample size in advance, and group allocation was not hidden from the investigators. The paper reports TCR Vbeta CDR3 sequencing of roughly 140 peripheral blood samples: around 45 ophthalmopathy, over 70 hyperthyroidism and some 17 progressor patients.

The V and J genes are TRBV12-5 and TRBJ1-2; a confident D gene designation cannot be given. The TCR comes from a man aged 18 to 29 with Graves disease. Donor details come from another sample of the same person, matched by shared clones. The source material was peripheral blood mononuclear cells (PBMCs), sampled at new diagnosis, from a patient treated with antithyroid drugs. The CDR3 region reads CASGPGTNYGYTF. At the DNA level, the sequence is TGTGCTAGTGGGCCTGGGACTAACTATGGCTACACCTTC.